These 9 T cell receptor beta chains originate from one sample sequenced in a study of blood T cell repertoires in COVID-19. Repertoires were generated with immunoSEQ multiplex PCR, while TCRdb's copy carries only in-frame clones and drops some. The sample shows some 450,000 clones, around 90% of them seen only once. Sequencing was carried out using peripheral blood. These receptors came from a man aged 18 to 30 with COVID-19, enrolled during active disease.

This rearrangement joins TRBV15 to TRBJ2-7; 14 bases map to TRBD2. Germline CDR1 reads LNHNV; CDR2 reads YYDKDF (reference sequence). This CDR3 spans 13 amino acids. J was trimmed by 9 bases and V by 5 bases; bases with no gene match: 3. For the CDR3, the DNA is TGTGCCACCAGCGGCGGGACTAGCGGGAGGCAGTACTTC. Translation: CATSGGTSGRQYF.

The sample holds one count of this clone. The J gene is TRBJ2-7, the V gene TRBV3-1 (or the pseudogene TRBV3-2); TRBD1 aligns across 10 bases. The CDR3 runs to 17 residues. Per the germline V gene, CDR1 is LGHDT and CDR2 is YNNKEL (reference sequence). The junction had 6 bases not matched to a gene; V was cut back by 0 bases and J by 1 base. CDR3 sequence: CASSQEERTGGSYEQYF. In DNA form, the CDR3 reads TGTGCCAGCAGCCAAGAAGAGAGGACAGGGGGGTCCTACGAGCAGTACTTC.

The rearrangement links TRBV10-3 to TRBJ2-7, with 11 bases that match TRBD2. CDR1 ENHRY and CDR2 SYGVKD come from the germline V gene. The CDR3 totals 16 residues. Losses at the gene ends were 2 bases for V and 7 bases for J; bases not matched to a gene: 10. Written as DNA, the CDR3 is TGTGCCATCAGTGAGAGGGTAGCGGGAGGGTCGAGTGAGCAGTACTTC. The encoded protein is CAISERVAGGSSEQYF.

CDR3 protein: CASSLRFRDYSGANVLTF. The DNA for the CDR3 is TGTGCCAGCAGCTTGAGATTCCGGGATTACTCTGGGGCCAACGTCCTGACTTTC. The chain joins TRBV5-5 to TRBJ2-6, with a weak D call TRBD2 (5 bases). The CDR3 has 18 amino acids. The V end was cut by 1 base, the J end by 0 bases, with 14 bases between. CDR1 and CDR2 (germline): SGHKS, YYEKEE (reference sequence).

This chain joins TRBV6-5 and TRBJ2-1; 7 bases are shared with TRBD2. With V trimmed by 4 bases and J by 8 bases, 14 bases remained unmatched. Germline V CDR1 and CDR2: MNHEY, SVGAGI. CDR3 length: 16 amino acids. CDR3 sequence reads: CASSFPTSREWDEQFF. The CDR3 DNA reads TGTGCCAGCAGTTTCCCGACTAGCCGGGAGTGGGATGAGCAGTTCTTC.

This sequence joins TRBV20-1 and TRBJ2-3; D might be TRBD2 (5 bases). Trimming stripped 5 bases from V and 6 bases from J, with 9 bases between. Germline V CDR1 and CDR2: DFQATT, SNEGSKA (reference sequence). CDR3 length equals 11 residues. CDR3 sequence (DNA): TGCAGTGCTTTACGAGGGGATACGCAGTATTTT. The encoded protein is CSALRGDTQYF.

The CDR3 nucleotides read TGTGCCAGCAGCTTATACCCGGGAGGGCTTGAGAATGAGCAGTTCTTC. This gives the protein CASSLYPGGLENEQFF. The chain is built from TRBV7-9 and TRBJ2-1, with 8 bases matching TRBD2. J was trimmed by 7 bases and V by 2 bases; bases with no gene match: 10. The germline CDR1 and CDR2 sequences are SEHNR and FQNEAQ (reference sequence). The CDR3 runs 16 residues.

J is TRBJ1-1 and V is TRBV7-9; 8 bases are shared with TRBD1. This CDR3 has 14 amino acids. Germline assignment: CDR1 SEHNR and CDR2 FQNEAQ (reference sequence). Trimming removed 4 bases from V and 8 bases from J; junction bases left unmatched: 9. CDR3 amino acids: CASSSDRGGAEAFF. The CDR3 bases are TGTGCCAGCAGCTCCGACAGGGGAGGAGCGGAAGCTTTCTTT.

This chain links TRBV15 with TRBJ1-1; 8 nucleotides align to TRBD1. V dropped 1 base and J dropped 1; count of bases not matched to a gene: 2. In germline, CDR1 is LNHNV, CDR2 YYDKDF (reference sequence). This CDR3 region has 15 residues. The CDR3 protein is CATSRATGANTEAFF. CDR3 DNA: TGTGCCACCAGCAGAGCGACAGGGGCGAACACTGAAGCTTTCTTT. The entire variable domain, with the rest obtained from reference TRBV15 and TRBJ1-1, is as follows: DAMVIQNPRYQVTQFGKPVTLSCSQTLNHNVMYWYQQKSSQAPKLLFHYYDKDFNNEADTPDNFQSRRPNTSFCFLDIRSPGLGDTAMYLCATSRATGANTEAFFGQGTRLTVV.